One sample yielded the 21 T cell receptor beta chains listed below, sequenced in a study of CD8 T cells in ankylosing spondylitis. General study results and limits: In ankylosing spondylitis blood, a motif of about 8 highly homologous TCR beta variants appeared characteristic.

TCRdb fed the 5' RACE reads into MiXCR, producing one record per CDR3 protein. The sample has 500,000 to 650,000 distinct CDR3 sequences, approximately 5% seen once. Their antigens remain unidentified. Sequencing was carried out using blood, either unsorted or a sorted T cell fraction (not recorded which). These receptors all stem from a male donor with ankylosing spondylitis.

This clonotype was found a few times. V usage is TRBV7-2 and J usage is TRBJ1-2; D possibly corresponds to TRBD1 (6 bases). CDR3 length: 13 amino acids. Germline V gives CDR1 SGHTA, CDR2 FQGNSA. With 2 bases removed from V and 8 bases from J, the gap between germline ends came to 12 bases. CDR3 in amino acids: CASSLTGRVGYTF. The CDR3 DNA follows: TGTGCCAGCAGCTTAACAGGGCGAGTCGGCTACACCTTC. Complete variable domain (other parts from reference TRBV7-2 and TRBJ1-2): GAGVSQSPSNKVTEKGKDVELRCDPISGHTALYWYRQSLGQGLEFLIYFQGNSAPDKSGLPSDRFSAERTGGSVSTLTIQRTQQEDSAVYLCASSLTGRVGYTFGSGTRLTVV.

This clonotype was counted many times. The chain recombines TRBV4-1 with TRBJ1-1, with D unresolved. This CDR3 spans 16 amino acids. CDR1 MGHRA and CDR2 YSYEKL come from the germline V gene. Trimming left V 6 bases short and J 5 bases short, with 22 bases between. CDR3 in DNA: TGCGCCAGCAGGGATCCGTTGAGGTCGGGAATTACTGAAGCTTTCTTT. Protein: CASRDPLRSGITEAFF.

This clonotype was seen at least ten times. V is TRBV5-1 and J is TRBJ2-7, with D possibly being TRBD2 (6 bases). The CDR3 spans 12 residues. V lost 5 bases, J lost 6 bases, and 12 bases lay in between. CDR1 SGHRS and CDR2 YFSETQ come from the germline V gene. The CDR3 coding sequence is TGCGCCAGCAGTTTGTGGGGGGTCGAGCAGTACTTC. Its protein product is CASSLWGVEQYF. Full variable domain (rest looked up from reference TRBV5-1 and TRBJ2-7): KAGVTQTPRYLIKTRGQQVTLSCSPISGHRSVSWYQQTPGQGLQFLFEYFSETQRNKGNFPGRFSGRQFSNSRSEMNVSTLELGDSALYLCASSLWGVEQYFGPGTRLTVT.

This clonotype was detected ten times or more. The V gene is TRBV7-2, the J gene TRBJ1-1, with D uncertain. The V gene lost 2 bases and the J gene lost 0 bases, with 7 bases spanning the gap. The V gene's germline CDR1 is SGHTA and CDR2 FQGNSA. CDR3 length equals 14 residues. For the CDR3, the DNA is TGTGCCAGCAGCTTATTCGGCATGAACACTGAAGCTTTCTTT. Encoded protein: CASSLFGMNTEAFF.

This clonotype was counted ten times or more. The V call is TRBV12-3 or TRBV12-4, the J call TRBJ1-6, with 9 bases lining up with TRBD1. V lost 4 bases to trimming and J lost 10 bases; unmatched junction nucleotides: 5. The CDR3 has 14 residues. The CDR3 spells CASSSGTGRSPLHF. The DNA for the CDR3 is TGTGCCAGCAGTTCCGGGACAGGGAGGTCACCCCTCCACTTT.

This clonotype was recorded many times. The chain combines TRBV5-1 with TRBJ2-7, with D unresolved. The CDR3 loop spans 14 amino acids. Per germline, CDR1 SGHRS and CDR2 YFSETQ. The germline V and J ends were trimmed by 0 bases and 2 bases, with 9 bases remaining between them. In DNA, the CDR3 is TGCGCCAGCAGCTTGGACCCGGTAACCTACGAGCAGTACTTC. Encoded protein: CASSLDPVTYEQYF.

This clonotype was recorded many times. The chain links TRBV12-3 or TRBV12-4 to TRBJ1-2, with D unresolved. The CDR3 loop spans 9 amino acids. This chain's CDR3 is CPMGYGYTF. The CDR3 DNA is TGTCCCATGGGGTATGGCTACACCTTC.

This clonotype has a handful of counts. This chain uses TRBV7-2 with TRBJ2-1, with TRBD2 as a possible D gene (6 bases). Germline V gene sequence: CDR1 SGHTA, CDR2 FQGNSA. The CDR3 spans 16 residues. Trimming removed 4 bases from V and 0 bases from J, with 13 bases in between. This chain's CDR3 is CASSWRGRSSYNEQFF. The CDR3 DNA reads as TGTGCCAGCAGCTGGCGGGGACGGAGCTCCTACAATGAGCAGTTCTTC.

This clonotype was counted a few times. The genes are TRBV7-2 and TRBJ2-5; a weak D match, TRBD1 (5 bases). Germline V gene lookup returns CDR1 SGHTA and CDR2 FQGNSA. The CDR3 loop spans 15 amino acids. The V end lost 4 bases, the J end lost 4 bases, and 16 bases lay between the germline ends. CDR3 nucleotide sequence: TGTGCCAGCAGCTCCTTTAGTCGTGGGGCAGAGACCCAGTACTTC. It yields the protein CASSSFSRGAETQYF.

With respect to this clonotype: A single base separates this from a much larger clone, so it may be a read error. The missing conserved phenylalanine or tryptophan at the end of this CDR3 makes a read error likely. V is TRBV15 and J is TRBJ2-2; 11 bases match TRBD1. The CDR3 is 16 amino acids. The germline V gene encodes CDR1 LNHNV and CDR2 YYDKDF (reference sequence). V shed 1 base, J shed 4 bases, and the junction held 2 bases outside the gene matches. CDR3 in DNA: TGTGCCACCAGCAGAGGAGGGACAGGGGGCACCGGGGAGCTGTTTATT. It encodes CATSRGGTGGTGELFI.

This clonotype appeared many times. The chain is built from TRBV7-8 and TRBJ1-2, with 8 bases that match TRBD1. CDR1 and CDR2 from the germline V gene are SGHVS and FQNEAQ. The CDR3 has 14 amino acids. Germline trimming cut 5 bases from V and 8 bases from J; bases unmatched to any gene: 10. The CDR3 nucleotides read TGTGCCAGCAGCCGGGACAGGAGGATTGGCGGCTACACCTTC. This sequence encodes CASSRDRRIGGYTF.

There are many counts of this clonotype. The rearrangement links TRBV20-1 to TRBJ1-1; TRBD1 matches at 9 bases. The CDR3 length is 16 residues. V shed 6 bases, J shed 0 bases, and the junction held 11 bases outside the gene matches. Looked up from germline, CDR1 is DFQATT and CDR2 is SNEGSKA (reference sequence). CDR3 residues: CSATPGTGKLNTEAFF. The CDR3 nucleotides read TGCAGTGCCACACCCGGGACAGGGAAACTGAACACTGAAGCTTTCTTT.

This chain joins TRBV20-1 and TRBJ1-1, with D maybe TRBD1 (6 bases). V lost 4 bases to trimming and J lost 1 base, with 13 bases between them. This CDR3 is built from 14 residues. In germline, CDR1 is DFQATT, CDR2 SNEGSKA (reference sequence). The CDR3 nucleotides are TGCAGTGCTACAATCAGGGGTTCGAACACTGAAGCTTTCTTT. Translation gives CSATIRGSNTEAFF.

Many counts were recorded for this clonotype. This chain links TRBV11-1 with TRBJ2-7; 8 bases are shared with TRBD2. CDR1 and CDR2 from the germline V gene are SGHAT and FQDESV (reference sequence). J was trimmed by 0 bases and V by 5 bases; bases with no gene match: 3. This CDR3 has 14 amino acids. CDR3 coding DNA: TGTGCCAGCAGCCGTAGCGGGGCCTCCTACGAGCAGTACTTC. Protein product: CASSRSGASYEQYF.

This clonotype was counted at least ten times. The CDR3 loop is CASSHAGDYYEQYF. CDR3 nucleotide sequence: TGCGCCAGCAGTCACGCGGGGGATTACTACGAGCAGTACTTC. J is TRBJ2-7 and V is TRBV5-1, with 7 positions matching TRBD2. The CDR3 spans 14 residues. V lost 5 bases, J lost 3 bases, and 8 bases stayed unmatched. Germline V lookup: CDR1 SGHRS, CDR2 YFSETQ.

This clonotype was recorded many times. CDR3 loop: CASSRRSWETQYF. The CDR3, as DNA: TGTGCCAGCAGCCGCAGATCTTGGGAGACCCAGTACTTC. J is TRBJ2-5 and V is TRBV6-1; D gene ambiguous. CDR3 size: 13 residues. V shed 6 bases and J shed 5 bases, with 13 bases lying between them. Germline V CDR1 and CDR2: MNHNS, SASEGT.

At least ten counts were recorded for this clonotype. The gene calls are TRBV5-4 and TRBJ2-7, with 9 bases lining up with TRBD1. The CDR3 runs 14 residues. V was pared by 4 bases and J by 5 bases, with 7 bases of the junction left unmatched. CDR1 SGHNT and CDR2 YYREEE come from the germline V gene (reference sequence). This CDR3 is CASSRRDRVDEQYF. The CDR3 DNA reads TGTGCCAGCAGCCGCAGGGACAGGGTCGACGAGCAGTACTTC.

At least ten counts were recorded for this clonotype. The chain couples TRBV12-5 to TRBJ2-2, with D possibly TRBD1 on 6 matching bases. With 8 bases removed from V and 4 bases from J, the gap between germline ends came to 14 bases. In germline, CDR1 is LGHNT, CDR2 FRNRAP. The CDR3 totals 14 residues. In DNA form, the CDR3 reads TGTGCTAGTTCGTCGGACAGTCTCACCGGGGAGCTGTTTTTT. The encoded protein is CASSSDSLTGELFF.

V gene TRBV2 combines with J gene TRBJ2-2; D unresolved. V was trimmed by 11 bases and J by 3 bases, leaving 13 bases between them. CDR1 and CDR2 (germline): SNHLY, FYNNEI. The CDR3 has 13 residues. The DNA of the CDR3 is TGTGCCTCTCAGCCCGAGGACACCGGGGAGCTGTTTTTT. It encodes CASQPEDTGELFF.

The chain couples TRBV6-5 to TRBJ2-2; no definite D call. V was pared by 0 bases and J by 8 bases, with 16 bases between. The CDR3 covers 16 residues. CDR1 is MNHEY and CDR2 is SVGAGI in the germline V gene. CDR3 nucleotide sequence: TGTGCCAGCAGTTACTCTTTTAGGGCGAGCACTGGGGAGCTGTTTTTT. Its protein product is CASSYSFRASTGELFF.

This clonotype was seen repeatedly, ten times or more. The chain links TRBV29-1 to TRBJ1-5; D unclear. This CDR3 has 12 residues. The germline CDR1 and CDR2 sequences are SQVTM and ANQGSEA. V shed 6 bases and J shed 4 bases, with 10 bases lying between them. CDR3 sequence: CSVREGNQPQHF. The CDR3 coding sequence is TGCAGCGTCCGTGAGGGAAATCAGCCCCAGCATTTT. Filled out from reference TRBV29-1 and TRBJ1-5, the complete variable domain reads SAVISQKPSRDICQRGTSLTIQCQVDSQVTMMFWYRQQPGQSLTLIATANQGSEATYESGFVIDKFPISRPNLTFSTLTVSNMSPEDSSIYLCSVREGNQPQHFGDGTRLSIL.